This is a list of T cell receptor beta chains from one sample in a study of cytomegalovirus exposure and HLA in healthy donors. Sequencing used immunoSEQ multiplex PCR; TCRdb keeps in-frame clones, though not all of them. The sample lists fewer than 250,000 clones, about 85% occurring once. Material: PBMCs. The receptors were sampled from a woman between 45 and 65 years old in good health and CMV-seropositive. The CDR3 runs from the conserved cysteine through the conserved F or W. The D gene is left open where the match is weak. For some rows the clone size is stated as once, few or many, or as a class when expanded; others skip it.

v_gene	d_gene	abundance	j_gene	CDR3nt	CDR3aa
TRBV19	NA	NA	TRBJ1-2	TGTGCCAGTAGTATAGACCCCTCATTTTTGGGCGCACGAGGCTACACCTTC	CASSIDPSFLGARGYTF
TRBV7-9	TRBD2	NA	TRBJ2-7	TGTGCCAGCAGCCCGGGGGGTAGCTCCTACGAGCAGTACTTC	CASSPGGSSYEQYF
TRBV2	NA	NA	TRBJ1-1	TGTGCCAGCAGTAAGGACAGTGTGAACACTGAAGCTTTCTTT	CASSKDSVNTEAFF
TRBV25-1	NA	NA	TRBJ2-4	TGTGCCAGCACCGAGGCAGGGGGGAACATTCAGTACTTC	CASTEAGGNIQYF
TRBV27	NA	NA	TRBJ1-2	TGTGCCAGCAGTTTATATCGGGGGGCGAAAGGCTACACCTTC	CASSLYRGAKGYTF
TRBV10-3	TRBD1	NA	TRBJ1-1	TGTGCCATCAAGGGACAGGGTAACACTGAAGCTTTCTTT	CAIKGQGNTEAFF
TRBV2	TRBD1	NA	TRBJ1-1	TGTGCCAGCAGGCGGACAGGGTCGGGATCGGGCACTGAAGCTTTCTTT	CASRRTGSGSGTEAFF
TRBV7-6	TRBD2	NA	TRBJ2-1	TGTGCCAGCAGCTTAGTTGAGGCGGGGGACTACAATGAGCAGTTCTTC	CASSLVEAGDYNEQFF
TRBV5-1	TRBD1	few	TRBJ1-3	TGCGCCAGCAGCTGGGGACAGGGAAACACCATATATTTT	CASSWGQGNTIYF
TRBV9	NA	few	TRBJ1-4	TGTGCCAGCGGTCCGGACTTGGTAGGTGAAAAACTGTTTTTT	CASGPDLVGEKLFF
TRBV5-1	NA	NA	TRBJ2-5	TGCGCCAGCAGCTTGGTAGGGGGGGAAGAGACCCAGTACTTC	CASSLVGGEETQYF
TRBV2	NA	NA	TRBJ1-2	TGTGCCAGCAGGGACAGTTATGGCTACACCTTC	CASRDSYGYTF
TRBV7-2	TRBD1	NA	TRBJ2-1	TGTGCCAGCAGCTTATCCAGGGGGAGAGGTGAGCAGTTCTTC	CASSLSRGRGEQFF
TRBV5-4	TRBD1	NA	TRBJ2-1	TGTGCCAGCAGCCAGGGACAGGGACGGGGCGATGAGCAGTTCTTC	CASSQGQGRGDEQFF
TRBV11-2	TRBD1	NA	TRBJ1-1	TGTGCCAGCAGCTTAATGACAGGGGAGGTAACTGAAGCTTTCTTT	CASSLMTGEVTEAFF
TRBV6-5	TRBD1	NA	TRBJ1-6	TGTGCCAGCAGTCGGACAGGGTTCGGCTCACCCCTCCACTTT	CASSRTGFGSPLHF
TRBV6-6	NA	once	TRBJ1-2	TGTGCCAGCATCCGGGGGCGGGGGCGCGCTTTGGGCTACACCTTC	CASIRGRGRALGYTF
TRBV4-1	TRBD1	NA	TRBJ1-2	TGCGCCAGCAGCCATTACGTACAGGGGGGTGGCTACACCTTC	CASSHYVQGGGYTF
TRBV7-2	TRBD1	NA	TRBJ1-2	TGTGCCAGCAGCTTAATGGGACAGGTCTACTATGGCTACACCTTC	CASSLMGQVYYGYTF
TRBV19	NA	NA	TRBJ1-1	TGTGCCAGTAGCACTACCGGGAACACTGAAGCTTTCTTT	CASSTTGNTEAFF
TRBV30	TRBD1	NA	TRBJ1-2	TGTGCCTGGAGGTCAGGGGGCGGAAGGGGCTACACCTTC	CAWRSGGGRGYTF
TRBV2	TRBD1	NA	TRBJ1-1	TGTGCCAGCAGTGGCCTGGACAGGGTATTAGGCACTGAAGCTTTCTTT	CASSGLDRVLGTEAFF
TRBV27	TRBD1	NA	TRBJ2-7	TGTGCCAGCAGTTCCGGGACAGCCACCTACGAGCAGTACTTC	CASSSGTATYEQYF
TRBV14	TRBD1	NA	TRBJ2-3	TGTGCCAGCAGCCTGAGACAGGGAACAGATACGCAGTATTTT	CASSLRQGTDTQYF
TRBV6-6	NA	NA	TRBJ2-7	TGTGCCAGCAGTTACTCGGCAGGGGAAGGCGAGCAGTACTTC	CASSYSAGEGEQYF
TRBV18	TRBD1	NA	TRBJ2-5	TGTGCCAGCTCAAGGACAGGGGAAGAGACCCAGTACTTC	CASSRTGEETQYF
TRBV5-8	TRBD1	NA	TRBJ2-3	TGTGCCAGCAGCCACGACAGGGGGAGCACAGATACGCAGTATTTT	CASSHDRGSTDTQYF
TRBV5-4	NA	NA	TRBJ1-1	TGTGCCAGCAGCTTGGGGGGCCACGAGAACACTGAAGCTTTCTTT	CASSLGGHENTEAFF
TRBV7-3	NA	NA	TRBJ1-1	TGTGCCAGCAGCTTACAGAGTGGCAGGGTAACCACTGAAGCTTTCTTT	CASSLQSGRVTTEAFF
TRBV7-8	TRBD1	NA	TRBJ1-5	TGTGCCAGCAGCGCCAGAGGACAGGGAACCCAGCCCCAGCATTTT	CASSARGQGTQPQHF
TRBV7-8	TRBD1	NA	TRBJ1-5	TGTGCCAGCAGCCCGGGGACAGGGATCCAGCCCCAGCATTTT	CASSPGTGIQPQHF
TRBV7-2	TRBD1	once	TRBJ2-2	TGTGCCAGCAGCACCTGGACAGGGGCCACCGGGGAGCTGTTTTTT	CASSTWTGATGELFF
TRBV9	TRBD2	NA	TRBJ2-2	TGTGCCAGCAGCGTAGGGTTAGCGGGGAACACCGGGGAGCTGTTTTTT	CASSVGLAGNTGELFF
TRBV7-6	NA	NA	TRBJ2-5	TGTGCCAGCAGCTTGCAGGGGAGAGAGACCCAGTACTTC	CASSLQGRETQYF
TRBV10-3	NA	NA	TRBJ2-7	TGTGCCATCAGCGATGCCAGGTCCTACGAGCAGTACTTC	CAISDARSYEQYF